Ten or more counts support the clone carrying this T cell receptor (beta chain). Its antigen is not known. This CDR3 has 15 residues. The V and J ends lost 7 bases and 1 base, in that order; junction bases with no gene match: 8. TCRdb independently ran MiXCR on the 5' RACE reads; one entry per CDR3 protein. The sample lists around 78,000 distinct CDR3 sequences; about 9.5% were seen once. The data belong to a study of early T cells in non-severe SARS-CoV-2 infection. General study points: Sequences matched to VDJdb favored anti-spike CD8 responses, while private and CD4 specificities were missed.

This chain joins TRBV12-3 or TRBV12-4 and TRBJ1-1; 8 nucleotides align to TRBD1. The clonotype was recovered from an adult who was a healthcare worker with PCR-confirmed SARS-CoV-2 infection or an uninfected control (not recorded which). The sample was whole blood, taken at baseline. As DNA, the CDR3 is TGTGCCAGCAAGGAACAGGGGGTATCGAACACTGAAGCTTTCTTT. Residues: CASKEQGVSNTEAFF.